This is a list of T cell receptor beta chains from one sample in a study of blood T cell repertoires in COVID-19. TCRdb's copy holds only in-frame clones and misses some; the assay was immunoSEQ multiplex PCR. The table lists some 20,000 clones, about 85% of them singletons. Sequenced sample: peripheral blood. These receptors were collected from a man between 65 and 85 years old with acute or convalescent COVID-19. Each CDR3 is given with its conserved first and last residue. The D gene is left open where the match is weak. Clone sizes are given selectively: once, few, many, or a class where the clone is expanded.

v_gene	j_gene	d_gene	abundance	CDR3nt	CDR3aa
TRBV10-3	TRBJ2-1	.	once	TGTGCCATCAGCCCTGGGGGCGGGAGCTTCAATGAGCAGTTCTTC	CAISPGGGSFNEQFF
TRBV25-1	TRBJ1-4	.	once	TGTGCCAGCAGTGAATTGGGGGGGGCAAGAAATGAAAAACTGTTTTTT	CASSELGGARNEKLFF
TRBV12-3/TRBV12-4	TRBJ2-7	TRBD1	.	TGTGCCAGCAGCCCGACAGGGAAGCACGAGCAGTACTTC	CASSPTGKHEQYF
TRBV2	TRBJ2-3	.	.	TGTGCCAGCAAAAACAGAGAAGATACGCAGTATTTT	CASKNREDTQYF
TRBV6-2/TRBV6-3	TRBJ1-2	.	once	TGTGCCAGCAGTTTACCCCTAGAGGGGGAGAGTGGCTACACCTTC	CASSLPLEGESGYTF
TRBV21-1	TRBJ2-7	.	.	TGTGCCAGCAGCAAAGGGGGAAAGGTAGCGGGAGGGCCGGGATACGAGCAGTACTTC	CASSKGGKVAGGPGYEQYF
TRBV3-1/TRBV3-2	TRBJ2-3	.	.	TGTGCCAGCAGCCAAGATCGGGCAGATACGCAGTATTTT	CASSQDRADTQYF
TRBV7-2	TRBJ2-3	TRBD2	once	TGTGCCAGCAGCTTATCGTCCACTAGCGGGAGGGCCCCCGAGTATTTT	CASSLSSTSGRAPEYF
TRBV18	TRBJ2-1	.	.	TGTGCCAGCTCACGGGGGCCCGCACTCCACAATGAGCAGTTCTTC	CASSRGPALHNEQFF
TRBV19	TRBJ2-1	.	.	TGTGCCAGTAGTAGCGTCCACGACAGCAATGAGCAGTTCTTC	CASSSVHDSNEQFF
TRBV21-1	TRBJ2-7	.	.	TGTGCCAGCAGCATTGTTAAGGGACAGGAGCCCTACGAGCAGTACTTC	CASSIVKGQEPYEQYF
TRBV7-4	TRBJ1-5	.	.	TGTGCCAGCAGCTTTCAGGGGATCAATCAGCCCCAGCATTTT	CASSFQGINQPQHF
TRBV11-3	TRBJ2-7	TRBD1	.	TGTGCCAGCAGCCTCGGGACAGATCTCGAGCAGTACTTC	CASSLGTDLEQYF
TRBV7-2	TRBJ1-6	TRBD1	.	TGTGCCAGCAGATCCGGGACAGCCAATTCACCCCTCCACTTT	CASRSGTANSPLHF
TRBV5-1	TRBJ2-5	.	.	TGCGCCAGCAGCCCCTCCCCCGGAGAGGCCCAGTACTTC	CASSPSPGEAQYF
TRBV28	TRBJ1-1	TRBD1	.	TGTGCCAGCAGTGTCTCCGGACAGGGGGGCACTGAAGCTTTCTTT	CASSVSGQGGTEAFF
TRBV7-2	TRBJ2-7	TRBD2	.	TGTGCCAGCAGCTTTCCGGGACTAGTGGTCTACGAGCAGTACTTC	CASSFPGLVVYEQYF
TRBV27	TRBJ1-4	.	.	TGTGCCAGCAGTCAAGCACTGGACACCCGACATGAAAAACTGTTTTTT	CASSQALDTRHEKLFF
TRBV2	TRBJ1-1	TRBD1	.	TGTGCCAGCAGCGACAGGGGGCGGACTGAAGCTTTCTTT	CASSDRGRTEAFF
TRBV5-5	TRBJ1-1	.	.	TGTGCCAGCACCTCCCGGGGGGCCGACACTGAAGCTTTCTTT	CASTSRGADTEAFF
TRBV6-5	TRBJ2-5	TRBD2	.	TGTGCCAGCAGAGCGGGAGAAGAGACCCAGTACTTC	CASRAGEETQYF
TRBV7-2	TRBJ2-1	.	few	TGTGCCAGCAGCTTAGCCTCCCTAGTGTACAATGAGCAGTTCTTC	CASSLASLVYNEQFF
TRBV6-1	TRBJ1-2	.	.	TGTGCCAGCAGTGAAGTGTGGGATGGGGGCTACTATGGCTACACCTTC	CASSEVWDGGYYGYTF
TRBV6-2/TRBV6-3	TRBJ1-3	.	.	TGTGCCAGCAGTGACAGCCTTACGGGAAACACCATATATTTT	CASSDSLTGNTIYF
TRBV7-8	TRBJ1-2	TRBD1	.	TGTGCCAGCAGCTCCGGACAGGGGGCGCATGGCTACACCTTC	CASSSGQGAHGYTF
TRBV6-2/TRBV6-3	TRBJ2-7	.	few	TGTGCCAGCAGTCCCTTGTACGAGCAGTACTTC	CASSPLYEQYF
TRBV18	TRBJ2-2	TRBD1	.	TGTGCCAGCTCATCCCAGACAGGGGGCACCGGGGAGCTGTTTTTT	CASSSQTGGTGELFF
TRBV2	TRBJ1-5	.	.	TGTGCCAGCACCCCTGGACAGAACAATCAGCCCCAGCATTTT	CASTPGQNNQPQHF
TRBV4-1	TRBJ2-1	TRBD1	.	TGCGCCAGCAGCCACCCATTAACGAAACAGGGGGGCAATGAGCAGTTCTTC	CASSHPLTKQGGNEQFF
TRBV5-6	TRBJ2-4	TRBD2	.	TGTGCCAGCAGCTTGCCCGGGGGGGCCAGGGAGAACATTCAGTACTTC	CASSLPGGARENIQYF
TRBV2	TRBJ1-3	TRBD1	.	TGTGCCAGCAGACAAGGGACAGCTGGAAACACCATATATTTT	CASRQGTAGNTIYF
TRBV2	TRBJ2-2	.	.	TGTGCCAGCAGTGATCAGAACGGGGAGCTGTTTTTT	CASSDQNGELFF
TRBV12-3/TRBV12-4	TRBJ1-5	.	.	TGTGCCAGCAGATCTATCAATCAGCCCCAGCATTTT	CASRSINQPQHF
TRBV7-3	TRBJ1-6	.	.	TGTGCCAGCAGCATTCAGAATAATTCACCCCTCCACTTT	CASSIQNNSPLHF
TRBV24-1	TRBJ2-2	TRBD2	.	TGTGCCACCAGTGACAGAGCGGGAGGGAGTACCGGGGAGCTGTTTTTT	CATSDRAGGSTGELFF
TRBV7-3	TRBJ2-1	TRBD1	.	TGTGCCAGCAGCTATACAGGGGACCCCTACAATGAGCAGTTCTTC	CASSYTGDPYNEQFF
TRBV6-5	TRBJ1-1	TRBD1	.	TGTGCCAGCAGTCCCGGTGCAGGGGGGAACACTGAAGCTTTCTTT	CASSPGAGGNTEAFF
TRBV18	TRBJ2-3	.	.	TGTGCCAGCTCCCTCTTTTCAGATACGCAGTATTTT	CASSLFSDTQYF
TRBV11-1	TRBJ2-7	.	.	TGTGCCAGCAGCTTAGCATCCTTATACGAGCAGTACTTC	CASSLASLYEQYF
TRBV19	TRBJ2-3	TRBD1	.	TGTGCCAGTAGGTTGGGACAGGGGACAGATACGCAGTATTTT	CASRLGQGTDTQYF
TRBV5-6	TRBJ2-7	.	once	TGTGCCAGCAGCGCGAATGGGTACGTCGGAGGCCCTCGGGACGAGCAGTACTTC	CASSANGYVGGPRDEQYF
TRBV11-2	TRBJ2-3	TRBD2	.	TGTGCCAGCAGCACATTGGCCCAGCGGGGGGTAGCAGATACGCAGTATTTT	CASSTLAQRGVADTQYF
TRBV2	TRBJ2-5	.	.	TGTGCCACCTACCCGGACACCCCGTACCAAGAGACCCAGTACTTC	CATYPDTPYQETQYF
TRBV11-2	TRBJ2-3	TRBD2	.	TGTGCCAGCAGCGAAGGGAGGGGAGATACGCAGTATTTT	CASSEGRGDTQYF
TRBV28	TRBJ1-1	.	.	TGTGCCAGCAGTCTCACAGGGTATCAGGCTTTCTTT	CASSLTGYQAFF
TRBV24-1	TRBJ2-3	TRBD2	.	TGTGCCACCAGTGATTCCTATAGCGGGAGGCATAGCACAGATACGCAGTATTTT	CATSDSYSGRHSTDTQYF
TRBV15	TRBJ2-5	TRBD2	once	TGTGCCACCAGCAGTGGGGCGGGGGGGAACCAAGAGACCCGGTACTTC	CATSSGAGGNQETRYF
TRBV7-2	TRBJ1-2	.	.	TGTGCCAGCAGCCGCCGTGACTTCCTCTATGGCTACACCTTC	CASSRRDFLYGYTF
TRBV15	TRBJ2-1	TRBD2	.	TGTGCCACCAGCAGAGGATGGACTAGCGGGGGGGGTCAGTACAATGAGCAGTTCTTC	CATSRGWTSGGGQYNEQFF
TRBV19	TRBJ1-1	.	.	TGTGCCAGTAGTATTGGGGACTTCGCTTTCTTT	CASSIGDFAFF
TRBV5-1	TRBJ1-1	.	.	TGCGCCAGCAGCTTGGTGTCACATATGAACACTGAAGCTTTCTTT	CASSLVSHMNTEAFF
TRBV5-6	TRBJ1-5	TRBD1	.	TGTGCCAGCAGTACTCGGGACAGGGAATATAGCAATCAGCCCCAGCATTTT	CASSTRDREYSNQPQHF
TRBV5-4	TRBJ2-1	TRBD1	.	TGTGCCAGCAGCTTGAGACAGGGGAACAATGAGCAGTTCTTC	CASSLRQGNNEQFF
TRBV2	TRBJ2-7	TRBD2	.	TGTGCCGGACGGCAAAGCGGGAGCTCCTACGAGCAGTACTTC	CAGRQSGSSYEQYF
TRBV4-2	TRBJ2-5	TRBD2	.	TGTGCCAGCAGCCCCTTAGCGGGAGTGGAGACCCAGTACTTC	CASSPLAGVETQYF
TRBV20-1	TRBJ1-1	.	once	TGCAGTGCTAGTGTACAGGCCCAGGAGGGCACTGAAGCTTTCTTT	CSASVQAQEGTEAFF
TRBV5-4	TRBJ2-1	TRBD1	.	TGTGCCAGCAGTCAGGACAGGAGCTCCTACAATGAGCAGTTCTTC	CASSQDRSSYNEQFF
TRBV2	TRBJ2-1	.	.	TGTGCCAGCTCGGAGCGGGCCTCCTACAATGAGCAGTTCTTC	CASSERASYNEQFF
TRBV11-2	TRBJ1-1	.	.	TGTGCCAGCAGCTTAGATGCTGCAGGGACTGAAGCTTTCTTT	CASSLDAAGTEAFF
TRBV24-1	TRBJ2-5	.	few	TGTGCCACCAGTCACGAGGCGAGGGAGACCCAGTACTTC	CATSHEARETQYF